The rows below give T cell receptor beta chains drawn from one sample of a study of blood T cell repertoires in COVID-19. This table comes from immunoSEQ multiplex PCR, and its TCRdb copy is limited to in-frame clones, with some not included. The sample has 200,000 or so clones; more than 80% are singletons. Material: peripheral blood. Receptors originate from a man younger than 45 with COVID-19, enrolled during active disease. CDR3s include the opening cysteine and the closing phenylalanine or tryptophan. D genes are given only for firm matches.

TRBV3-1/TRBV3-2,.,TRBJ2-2,CASSQRQPANTGELFF,TGTGCCAGCAGCCAGAGACAGCCCGCGAACACCGGGGAGCTGTTTTTT
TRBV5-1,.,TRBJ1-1,CASSLGSQGLTEAFF,TGCGCCAGCAGCTTGGGAAGCCAGGGGCTCACTGAAGCTTTCTTT
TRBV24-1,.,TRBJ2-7,CATSDHQQGPRSYEQYF,TGTGCCACCAGTGACCACCAACAGGGCCCCCGATCCTACGAGCAGTACTTC
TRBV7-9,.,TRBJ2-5,CASMTQGKETQYF,TGTGCCAGCATGACTCAGGGAAAAGAGACCCAGTACTTC
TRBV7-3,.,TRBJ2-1,CASSMGGYYNEQFF,TGTGCCAGCAGCATGGGGGGATATTACAATGAGCAGTTCTTC
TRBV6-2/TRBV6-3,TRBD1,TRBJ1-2,CASSSTGAGYTF,TGTGCCAGCAGCTCAACAGGGGCGGGCTACACCTTC
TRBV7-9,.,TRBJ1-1,CASSQGGATGNGEAFF,TGTGCCAGCAGCCAGGGAGGGGCCACAGGGAACGGTGAAGCTTTCTTT
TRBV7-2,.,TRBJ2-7,CASSLGGWGREQYF,TGTGCCAGCAGCTTAGGAGGCTGGGGGCGGGAGCAGTACTTC
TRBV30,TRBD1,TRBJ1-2,CAWSVPGTGLYGYTF,TGTGCCTGGAGTGTACCGGGGACAGGGCTCTATGGCTACACCTTC
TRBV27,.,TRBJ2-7,CASRRHLLRGYEQYF,TGTGCCAGCAGGAGACACCTACTAAGGGGCTACGAGCAGTACTTC
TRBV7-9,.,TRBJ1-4,CASSDRQNNEKLFF,TGTGCCAGCAGCGACAGACAGAACAATGAAAAACTGTTTTTT
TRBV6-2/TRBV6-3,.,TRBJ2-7,CASSRTSFFSYEQYF,TGTGCCAGCAGTCGTACTTCCTTTTTCTCCTACGAGCAGTACTTC
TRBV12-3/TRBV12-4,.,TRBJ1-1,CASSKIDRTEAFF,TGTGCCAGCAGCAAAATTGACAGAACCGAAGCTTTCTTT
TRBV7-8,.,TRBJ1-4,CASSLALANEKLFF,TGTGCCAGCAGCTTAGCGCTAGCTAATGAAAAACTGTTTTTT
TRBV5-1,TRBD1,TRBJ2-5,CASSPDRVETQYF,TGCGCCAGCAGCCCAGACAGGGTGGAGACCCAGTACTTC
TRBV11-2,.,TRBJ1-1,CASSSTAQGGTEAFF,TGTGCCAGCAGCTCCACGGCCCAAGGGGGCACTGAAGCTTTCTTT
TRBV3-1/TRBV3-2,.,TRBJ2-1,CASSQPWGFRGSSYNEQFF,TGTGCCAGCAGCCAGCCATGGGGGTTCCGGGGGTCCTCCTACAATGAGCAGTTCTTC
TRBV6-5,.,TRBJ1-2,CASRPGHSGGYGYTF,TGTGCCAGCAGGCCGGGACACTCGGGAGGCTATGGCTACACCTTC
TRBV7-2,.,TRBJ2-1,CASSLNPGGLQFF,TGTGCCAGCAGCTTAAACCCGGGGGGCCTGCAGTTCTTC
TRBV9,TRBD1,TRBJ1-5,CASSPGTGGGNQPQHF,TGTGCCAGCAGCCCAGGGACAGGGGGCGGCAATCAGCCCCAGCATTTT
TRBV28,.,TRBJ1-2,CAIGQLLYGYTF,TGTGCGATCGGACAGCTCCTTTATGGCTACACCTTC
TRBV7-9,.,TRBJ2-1,CASSPYSGRSYNEQFF,TGTGCCAGCAGCCCCTACAGCGGACGCTCCTACAATGAGCAGTTCTTC
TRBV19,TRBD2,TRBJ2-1,CASSNPRGLAGVSGQFF,TGTGCCAGTAGTAACCCTAGGGGACTAGCGGGAGTATCGGGGCAGTTCTTC
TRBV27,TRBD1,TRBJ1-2,CASSFKGQGANYGYTF,TGTGCCAGCAGTTTTAAGGGACAGGGCGCTAACTATGGCTACACCTTC
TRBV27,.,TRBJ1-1,CASSLSQGMNTEAFF,TGTGCCAGCAGTTTATCCCAGGGAATGAACACTGAAGCTTTCTTT
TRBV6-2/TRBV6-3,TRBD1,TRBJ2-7,CASSHYLLLTGDNEQYF,TGTGCCAGCAGTCATTACCTACTGCTGACAGGGGACAACGAGCAGTACTTC
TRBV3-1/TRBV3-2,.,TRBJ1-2,CASSTQGNGYTF,TGTGCCAGCAGCACACAGGGCAATGGCTACACCTTC
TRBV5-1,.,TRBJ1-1,CASSSSGGAELENTEAFF,TGCGCCAGCAGCTCTTCTGGGGGGGCAGAGCTGGAGAACACTGAAGCTTTCTTT
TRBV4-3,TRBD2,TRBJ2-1,CASSQATSGGASYNEQFF,TGCGCCAGCAGCCAAGCTACTAGCGGGGGGGCCTCCTACAATGAGCAGTTCTTC
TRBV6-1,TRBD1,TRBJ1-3,CASSGQGLSSGNTIYF,TGTGCCAGCAGTGGACAGGGGCTTAGCTCTGGAAACACCATATATTTT
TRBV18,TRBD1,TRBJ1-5,CASSSDRVNQPQHF,TGTGCCAGCTCATCCGACAGGGTTAATCAGCCCCAGCATTTT